The clone carrying this T cell receptor beta chain was recorded once. Its antigen remains unidentified. These data belong to a study of cytomegalovirus exposure and HLA in healthy donors. Study overall: As an earlier analysis found, 150 million to 200 million T cells yielded 117 million unique TCR beta sequences.

V was cut by 6 bases and J by 4 bases, with 17 bases left in between. The germline gives CDR1 LGHNA, CDR2 YSLEER. The CDR3 spans 15 residues. 13 Jbeta primers and 60 Vbeta primers were used for the PCR. Profiled with immunoSEQ multiplex PCR; TCRdb holds only in-frame clones, not every one. The sample lists some 190,000 clones; more than 75% were seen once. Whole-study results and caveats: With further analysis later on, most CMV-associated TCR beta chains appeared HLA-restricted. The study carried out a later analysis of TCR beta sequences. It associated 16,951 of them with specific HLA alleles at a false discovery rate of 0.05. Later analysis identified a missense DCLRE1C variant that was linked to TCR beta V- and J-gene trimming.

The receptor was isolated from a man aged 40-49 years in good health and CMV-seronegative. The sequenced material came from PBMCs. The rearrangement uses TRBV4-3 and TRBJ2-3; D is possibly TRBD2 (6 bases). DNA of the CDR3: TGCGCCAGCAGGATCAGCCTCACGGGGGCAGATACGCAGTATTTT. It encodes CASRISLTGADTQYF.